Listed here are 31 T cell receptor beta chains from one sample, sequenced in a study of blood T cell repertoires in COVID-19. The table came from immunoSEQ multiplex PCR; TCRdb's copy has only in-frame clones and leaves some out. The sample has tens of thousands of clones; roughly nine tenths are singletons. Sample: peripheral blood. These receptors all come from a man aged 55 to 70 with acute or convalescent COVID-19.

The chain recombines TRBV29-1 with TRBJ2-1; D is unclear. The CDR3 length is 13 residues. The V end was cut by 5 bases, the J end by 6 bases, with 14 bases between. Germline V gene sequence: CDR1 SQVTM, CDR2 ANQGSEA. The CDR3 sequence: CSVIRIRGNEQFF. In DNA form, the CDR3 reads TGCAGCGTTATAAGGATCAGAGGCAATGAGCAGTTCTTC.

V usage is TRBV25-1 and J usage is TRBJ1-2, with a weak D call TRBD1 (5 bases). Per the germline V gene, CDR1 is MGHDK and CDR2 is SYGVNS. The CDR3 has 15 amino acids. Trimming removed 6 bases at V and 2 bases at J, with 16 bases between. The DNA of the CDR3 is TGTGCCAGCAGCGACGCAGGGAACAGGAACTATGGCTACACCTTC. Its translation: CASSDAGNRNYGYTF.

The rearrangement links TRBV7-2 to TRBJ2-2; D is perhaps TRBD1 (6 bases). Germline loops: CDR1 SGHTA, CDR2 FQGNSA. V was pared by 4 bases and J by 4 bases, with 19 bases between. The CDR3 is made up of 17 amino acids. The CDR3: CASSSRGWGTSTGELFF. As DNA, the CDR3 is TGTGCCAGCAGCTCAAGGGGGTGGGGTACGAGCACCGGGGAGCTGTTTTTT. Looking up the rest from reference TRBV7-2 and TRBJ2-2 gives the full variable domain: GAGVSQSPSNKVTEKGKDVELRCDPISGHTALYWYRQSLGQGLEFLIYFQGNSAPDKSGLPSDRFSAERTGGSVSTLTIQRTQQEDSAVYLCASSSRGWGTSTGELFFGEGSRLTVL.

The genes are TRBV5-1 and TRBJ1-1; unclear D gene. Germline V gene data show CDR1 as SGHRS and CDR2 as YFSETQ. The CDR3 is made up of 16 amino acids. V lost 1 base, J lost 5 bases, and 18 bases lay in between. CDR3 protein: CASSLSALGSGTEAFF. CDR3 nucleotide sequence: TGCGCCAGCAGCTTGTCCGCTTTAGGGTCGGGAACTGAAGCTTTCTTT.

The chain uses TRBV9 and TRBJ2-7; TRBD1 matches 9 bases. The germline CDR1 and CDR2 sequences are SGDLS and YYNGEE. The CDR3 covers 19 residues. V shed 2 bases and J 2 bases; nucleotides not matched to a gene: 17. CDR3 protein: CASSVSSGTGLPTTYEQYF. CDR3 in DNA: TGTGCCAGCAGCGTCAGCTCGGGGACAGGGCTTCCGACAACCTACGAGCAGTACTTC.

V usage is TRBV7-9 and J usage is TRBJ1-2; D uncertain. V was pared by 2 bases and J by 4 bases, with 17 bases between. There are 16 residues in the CDR3. The germline CDR1 and CDR2 sequences are SEHNR and FQNEAQ (reference sequence). The CDR3 loop is CASSLSETTAIYGYTF. The CDR3 nucleotides are TGTGCCAGCAGCTTATCCGAGACTACAGCGATCTATGGCTACACCTTC.

The V call is TRBV19, the J call TRBJ1-5, with D possibly TRBD1 on 6 matching bases. Trimming stripped 4 bases from V and 1 base from J, with 14 bases between. Germline values: CDR1 LNHDA, CDR2 SQIVND (reference sequence). The CDR3 extends over 16 amino acids. The CDR3 loop reads CASSRAGTRSNQPQHF. In nucleotides, the CDR3 is TGTGCCAGTAGTAGGGCCGGGACAAGAAGCAATCAGCCCCAGCATTTT.

The chain links TRBV5-1 to TRBJ2-2, with a possible D match to TRBD1 (6 bases). V dropped 2 bases and J dropped 6 bases, with 17 bases sitting between them. Germline CDR1 SGHRS, CDR2 YFSETQ. The CDR3 is made up of 16 amino acids. The CDR3 DNA is TGCGCCAGCAGCTTTCTCGTACAGGGTAGTGCCGGGGAGCTGTTTTTT. It specifies CASSFLVQGSAGELFF.

This sequence joins TRBV3-1 (or the pseudogene TRBV3-2) and TRBJ2-2; D possibly corresponds to TRBD1 (5 bases). CDR3 length: 13 residues. Trimming took 2 bases from V and 7 from J, leaving 8 bases between them. Germline V gives CDR1 LGHDT, CDR2 YNNKEL (reference sequence). The CDR3 coding sequence is TGTGCCAGCAGCCAAAGGCAGGGCGGGGAGCTGTTTTTT. This sequence encodes CASSQRQGGELFF.

The V call is TRBV30, the J call TRBJ1-1, with 7 bases identical to TRBD1. CDR3 length: 16 residues. Germline V lookup: CDR1 GTSNPN, CDR2 SVGIG (reference sequence). Unmatched junction bases numbered 10, after V lost 2 bases and J lost 1 base. In DNA form, the CDR3 reads TGTGCCTGGAGTCCACTGGAGGGGACAGCGAACACTGAAGCTTTCTTT. Its translation is CAWSPLEGTANTEAFF. Together with reference TRBV30 and TRBJ1-1, the CDR3 gives the full variable domain: SQTIHQWPATLVQPVGSPLSLECTVEGTSNPNLYWYRQAAGRGLQLLFYSVGIGQISSEVPQNLSASRPQDRQFILSSKKLLLSDSGFYLCAWSPLEGTANTEAFFGQGTRLTVV.

This chain uses TRBV10-3 with TRBJ2-2, with 12 bases identical to TRBD2. Germline CDR1 and CDR2: ENHRY and SYGVKD. J lost 2 bases, V lost 2 bases, and 6 bases had no gene match. The CDR3 totals 18 residues. The CDR3: CAISERLAGARNTGELFF. The CDR3 coding sequence is TGTGCCATCAGTGAGCGACTAGCGGGGGCCCGAAACACCGGGGAGCTGTTTTTT.

This clone was recorded only once. The rearrangement joins TRBV7-9 to TRBJ1-2; no clear D. This CDR3 comprises 15 residues. V lost 1 base, J lost 6 bases, and 15 bases lay in between. Looked up from germline, CDR1 is SEHNR and CDR2 is FQNEAQ (reference sequence). The CDR3 sequence: CASSLVNGELNGYTF. In DNA, the CDR3 is TGTGCCAGCAGCTTAGTTAACGGGGAACTGAATGGCTACACCTTC.

This clone was seen only a few times. The chain combines TRBV4-2 with TRBJ2-7, with 11 bases lining up with TRBD1. The CDR3 runs to 16 residues. Trimming removed 1 base from V and 0 bases from J; junction bases left unmatched: 2. Germline-derived CDR1 and CDR2 are LGHNA and YNFKEQ. DNA of the CDR3: TGTGCCAGCAGCCAAGGAGGGACAGGGGGCTCCTACGAGCAGTACTTC. This encodes CASSQGGTGGSYEQYF.

This clone was seen once. The J gene is TRBJ2-7, the V gene TRBV27; TRBD1 matches 8 bases. The CDR3 covers 17 residues. Germline assignment: CDR1 MNHEY and CDR2 SMNVEV (reference sequence). V shed 5 bases and J 3 bases; nucleotides not matched to a gene: 15. CDR3 sequence: CASSPPKGTGAFYEQYF. CDR3 in DNA: TGTGCCAGCAGTCCCCCTAAGGGGACAGGAGCATTCTACGAGCAGTACTTC.

With regard to this clone: Different DNA sequences within this sample yield the same CDR3. The J gene is TRBJ2-3, the V gene TRBV5-1; D unclear. Germline V lookup: CDR1 SGHRS, CDR2 YFSETQ. The CDR3 runs to 12 residues. V dropped 4 bases and J dropped 6 bases, with 9 bases sitting between them. CDR3 DNA: TGCGCCAGCAGCCCCCCGTCGGATACGCAGTATTTT. This translates into CASSPPSDTQYF. The variable domain in full, with the rest retrieved from reference TRBV5-1 and TRBJ2-3, is KAGVTQTPRYLIKTRGQQVTLSCSPISGHRSVSWYQQTPGQGLQFLFEYFSETQRNKGNFPGRFSGRQFSNSRSEMNVSTLELGDSALYLCASSPPSDTQYFGPGTRLTVL.

J is TRBJ1-4 and V is TRBV5-5, with 7 positions matching TRBD1. CDR1 SGHKS and CDR2 YYEKEE come from the germline V gene (reference sequence). This CDR3 is built from 16 residues. The V segment lost 1 base and the J segment 6 bases; nucleotides outside the gene matches: 9. In nucleotides, the CDR3 is TGTGCCAGCAGCTTGAGAGGGGGCAGGCAAGATGAAAAACTGTTTTTT. The encoded protein is CASSLRGGRQDEKLFF.

The table lists this clone with a few counts. The chain has TRBV4-2 and TRBJ1-5, with 9 bases that match TRBD1. This CDR3 is built from 15 residues. V lost 2 bases, J lost 6 bases, and 5 bases stayed unmatched. CDR1 LGHNA and CDR2 YNFKEQ come from the germline V gene. This chain's CDR3 is CASSQQQGAGQPQHF. The CDR3, as DNA: TGTGCCAGCAGCCAACAACAGGGGGCCGGTCAGCCCCAGCATTTT.

The chain links TRBV7-8 to TRBJ1-2, with a weak D call TRBD1 (5 bases). There are 17 residues in the CDR3. CDR1 is SGHVS and CDR2 is FQNEAQ in the germline V gene. V shed 5 bases and J shed 6 bases, with 25 bases lying between them. CDR3 nucleotides: TGTGCCAGCAGCGGAGATGGGGAAATAGGGGTGTTTCATGGCTACACCTTC. It is translated as CASSGDGEIGVFHGYTF.

The chain joins TRBV6-7 to TRBJ1-2; D gene unclear. TRBV6-7 is an open reading frame, and its role is uncertain. The CDR3 sequence is 15 residues long. V was trimmed by 8 bases and J by 7 bases, leaving 23 bases between them. The CDR3 DNA reads as TGTGCCAGCTATACCCGAGAAATCCTGGGGAGTGGCTACACCTTC. This encodes CASYTREILGSGYTF.

The chain carries TRBV6-6 and TRBJ2-7; D is possibly TRBD1 (6 bases). Germline CDR1 MNHNY, CDR2 SVGAGI (reference sequence). With 5 bases removed from V and 7 bases from J, the gap between germline ends came to 15 bases. This CDR3 spans 13 amino acids. The CDR3 reads CASSADRPKEQYF. In DNA, the CDR3 is TGTGCCAGCAGTGCCGACAGGCCGAAGGAGCAGTACTTC.

In its sample, this clone was seen once. The genes are TRBV5-1 and TRBJ2-7; unclear D gene. The CDR3 spans 13 residues. Trimming took off 0 bases at V and 4 bases at J, with 8 bases between the two ends. The germline gives CDR1 SGHRS, CDR2 YFSETQ. DNA of the CDR3: TGCGCCAGCAGCTTGGTGCCAGGATACGAGCAGTACTTC. Translated, it gives CASSLVPGYEQYF.

The chain joins TRBV30 to TRBJ2-7; tentatively, D is TRBD1 (5 bases). V lost 4 bases and J 3 bases, leaving 10 bases between the germline ends. The CDR3 loop spans 12 amino acids. Looked up from germline, CDR1 is GTSNPN and CDR2 is SVGIG (reference sequence). The CDR3 loop is CAWKGLGYEQYF. In DNA form, the CDR3 reads TGTGCCTGGAAGGGGCTGGGCTACGAGCAGTACTTC.

The genes are TRBV11-2 and TRBJ1-2; D might be TRBD1 (5 bases). This CDR3 region has 14 residues. Germline V gives CDR1 SGHAT, CDR2 FQNNGV. V lost 6 bases and J 2 bases, leaving 13 bases between the germline ends. The chain's CDR3 is CASRKETANYGYTF. CDR3 DNA sequence: TGTGCCAGCAGGAAGGAGACAGCAAACTATGGCTACACCTTC.

Only a few counts were recorded for this clone. V gene TRBV11-2 combines with J gene TRBJ1-2; D call uncertain. V was trimmed by 5 bases and J by 7 bases, leaving 14 bases between them. Germline-derived CDR1 and CDR2 are SGHAT and FQNNGV. The CDR3 sequence is 13 residues long. Written as DNA, the CDR3 is TGTGCCAGCAGCCCAGTCGTGGGAGGTGGCTACACCTTC. As protein: CASSPVVGGGYTF.

The rearrangement joins TRBV7-2 to TRBJ2-5; TRBD2 aligns across 10 bases. J gave up 5 bases and V 5 bases, and 20 bases lay outside the gene matches. CDR3 length: 19 amino acids. Germline CDR1 is SGHTA and CDR2 is FQGNSA. The CDR3 nucleotides are TGTGCCAGCAGCGACCTTAGGATAGCGGGGGGCGGTGCTTCGGAGACCCAGTACTTC. It specifies CASSDLRIAGGGASETQYF.

This chain connects TRBV5-1 to TRBJ1-6, with TRBD1 matching over 7 bases. V shed 0 bases, J shed 7 bases, and the junction held 1 base outside the gene matches. This CDR3 has 14 amino acids. Germline CDR1 and CDR2: SGHRS and YFSETQ. CDR3 DNA: TGCGCCAGCAGCTTGGGGGACAGAAATTCACCCCTCCACTTT. It specifies CASSLGDRNSPLHF. Filled out from reference TRBV5-1 and TRBJ1-6, the complete variable domain reads KAGVTQTPRYLIKTRGQQVTLSCSPISGHRSVSWYQQTPGQGLQFLFEYFSETQRNKGNFPGRFSGRQFSNSRSEMNVSTLELGDSALYLCASSLGDRNSPLHFGNGTRLTVT.

The J gene is TRBJ1-6, the V gene TRBV30, with a possible D match to TRBD1 (6 bases). The V end was cut by 3 bases, the J end by 8 bases, with 11 bases between. CDR3 length: 13 residues. CDR1 and CDR2 (germline): GTSNPN, SVGIG (reference sequence). The CDR3 spells CAWSMDSYSPLHF. CDR3 DNA: TGTGCCTGGAGCATGGACAGCTATTCACCCCTCCACTTT.

This sequence joins TRBV30 and TRBJ1-2, with TRBD1 matching over 8 bases. CDR3 length: 13 amino acids. From germline, CDR1 is GTSNPN and CDR2 SVGIG (reference sequence). V was pared by 2 bases and J by 4 bases, with 3 bases of the junction left unmatched. The CDR3 protein is CAWSPDRGYGYTF. CDR3 in DNA: TGTGCCTGGAGTCCTGACAGGGGCTATGGCTACACCTTC.

The V call is TRBV19, the J call TRBJ1-4, with D perhaps TRBD1 (6 bases). CDR3 size: 15 residues. V dropped 5 bases and J dropped 3 bases, with 13 bases sitting between them. The germline V gene has CDR1 LNHDA and CDR2 SQIVND (reference sequence). In DNA, the CDR3 is TGTGCCAGTAGTGTCACAGGGTTGGCTAATGAAAAACTGTTTTTT. This sequence encodes CASSVTGLANEKLFF.

This clone has just one count. The rearrangement uses TRBV7-9 and TRBJ2-1; 8 bases align to TRBD1. V was clipped by 5 bases and J by 4 bases; unmatched bases: 7. The CDR3 runs 15 residues. Per the germline V gene, CDR1 is SEHNR and CDR2 is FQNEAQ (reference sequence). This CDR3 is CASSGLGTGYNEQFF. The CDR3 DNA sequence: TGTGCCAGCAGCGGACTGGGGACAGGTTACAATGAGCAGTTCTTC.

A single count supports this clone. The chain employs TRBV2 and TRBJ1-4; D is unresolved. Germline CDR1 SNHLY, CDR2 FYNNEI. Between the trimmed V and J ends, which lost 6 bases and 6 bases, there was a span of 11 bases. The CDR3 covers 13 residues. The CDR3 spells CASSGIRDEKLFF. CDR3 DNA sequence: TGTGCCAGCAGCGGGATTCGGGATGAAAAACTGTTTTTT. The full variable domain, completed using reference TRBV2 and TRBJ1-4, is EPEVTQTPSHQVTQMGQEVILRCVPISNHLYFYWYRQILGQKVEFLVSFYNNEISEKSEIFDDQFSVERPDGSNFTLKIRSTKLEDSAMYFCASSGIRDEKLFFGSGTQLSVL.